A single sample is the source of the 23 T cell receptor beta chains below, sequenced in a study of regulatory T cells in long-lasting Graves disease. Indicated time point: persistent/refractory GD, antithyroid drugs over 5 years with positive TRAb. Extracted PBMC RNA gave rise to the TCR library. Arm-PCR with iRepertoire HTBI primers amplified the CDR3 regions for these TCR beta libraries. TCRdb redid the calling of the multiplex PCR reads with MiXCR, one entry per CDR3 protein. The table has about 470,000 distinct CDR3 sequences, less than 25% seen once; the top ten hold roughly 8%. The sample here was peripheral blood mononuclear cells (PBMCs), taken when the disease was refractory, from a patient treated with antithyroid drugs. The receptors stem from a female donor with Graves disease.

The chain employs TRBV28 and TRBJ2-3; 9 bases agree with TRBD2. The CDR3 consists of 14 residues. Germline V lookup: CDR1 MDHEN, CDR2 SYDVKM. The ends lost 5 bases at V and 6 bases at J; junction bases unmatched: 6. This CDR3 reads CASSPGTSLDTQYF. CDR3 nucleotides: TGTGCCAGCAGTCCCGGGACTAGCTTGGATACGCAGTATTTT.

This clonotype appeared many times. The chain combines TRBV30 with TRBJ1-6, with 9 bases aligning to TRBD1. This CDR3 has 14 residues. V lost 3 bases, J lost 8 bases, and 5 bases stayed unmatched. Germline V gives CDR1 GTSNPN, CDR2 SVGIG (reference sequence). This CDR3 reads CAWSRQGVHSPLHF. The CDR3 DNA sequence: TGTGCCTGGAGCCGACAGGGGGTCCATTCACCCCTCCACTTT. The variable domain in full, with the rest retrieved from reference TRBV30 and TRBJ1-6, is SQTIHQWPATLVQPVGSPLSLECTVEGTSNPNLYWYRQAAGRGLQLLFYSVGIGQISSEVPQNLSASRPQDRQFILSSKKLLLSDSGFYLCAWSRQGVHSPLHFGNGTRLTVT.

The chain recombines TRBV7-3 with TRBJ2-1, with D perhaps TRBD2 (5 bases). The V end was cut by 2 bases, the J end by 2 bases, with 19 bases between. CDR1 and CDR2 from the germline V gene are SGHTA and FQGTGA. The CDR3 is made up of 18 amino acids. Here the CDR3 DNA reads TGTGCCAGCAGCTTAGCGGTCGATCGCGGGTGGACCTACAATGAGCAGTTCTTC. This encodes CASSLAVDRGWTYNEQFF.

The chain couples TRBV7-9 to TRBJ2-2; a possible D gene is TRBD1 (5 bases). This CDR3 contains 17 residues. Germline V lookup: CDR1 SEHNR, CDR2 FQNEAQ (reference sequence). Trimming shortened V by 1 base and J by 4 bases, and 16 bases separated the two germline ends. Here the CDR3 DNA reads TGTGCCAGCAGCTTAGGTTCAGGGCCTACAACCACCGGGGAGCTGTTTTTT. It is translated as CASSLGSGPTTTGELFF.

A few counts support this clonotype. A much larger clone lies one base from this, so it may be a read error. CDR3: CASSSPGTTHGYIF. The CDR3 DNA follows: TGTGCCAGCAGCTCCCCTGGGACAACCCATGGCTACATCTTC. This sequence joins TRBV11-2 and TRBJ1-2; D is perhaps TRBD1 (6 bases). This CDR3 has 14 amino acids. The germline V gene encodes CDR1 SGHAT and CDR2 FQNNGV.

This clonotype was picked up a small number of times. This sequence joins TRBV5-1 and TRBJ2-2; D is possibly TRBD1 (6 bases). The CDR3 has 18 residues. Deletions cut 0 bases from V and 2 bases from J, with 17 bases between. Germline assignment: CDR1 SGHRS and CDR2 YFSETQ. The CDR3 spells CASSLAPGQRYNTGELFF. CDR3 sequence (DNA): TGCGCCAGCAGCTTGGCCCCAGGACAGCGATACAACACCGGGGAGCTGTTTTTT.

In this sample, this clonotype turned up many times. The CDR3 region is CASSHGNEIQYF. DNA for the CDR3: TGTGCCAGCAGCCACGGAAACGAAATTCAGTACTTC. The gene calls are TRBV3-1 and TRBJ2-4; D is unresolved. Per germline, CDR1 LGHDT and CDR2 YNNKEL (reference sequence). The germline V and J ends were trimmed by 3 bases and 10 bases, with 10 bases remaining between them. The CDR3 spans 12 residues.

This clonotype was recorded many times. V usage is TRBV2 and J usage is TRBJ2-7, with TRBD2 identical over 9 bases. This CDR3 comprises 14 residues. With V trimmed by 7 bases and J by 2 bases, 6 bases remained unmatched. CDR1 is SNHLY and CDR2 is FYNNEI in the germline V gene. This CDR3 reads CASTSGRTTYEQYF. The CDR3 region has the DNA TGTGCCAGCACGAGCGGGAGGACCACCTACGAGCAGTACTTC. Based on the CDR3 plus reference TRBV2 and TRBJ2-7, the full variable domain is EPEVTQTPSHQVTQMGQEVILRCVPISNHLYFYWYRQILGQKVEFLVSFYNNEISEKSEIFDDQFSVERPDGSNFTLKIRSTKLEDSAMYFCASTSGRTTYEQYFGPGTRLTVT.

The CDR3 bases are TGCAGTGCTAGAGACGAGAGCCACGAGCAGTACTTC. It is translated as CSARDESHEQYF. The V gene is TRBV20-1, the J gene TRBJ2-7; D call uncertain. CDR1 and CDR2 (germline): DFQATT, SNEGSKA (reference sequence). The CDR3 is 12 amino acids. The germline V and J ends were trimmed by 0 bases and 5 bases, with 8 bases remaining between them.

The rearrangement joins TRBV6-2 or TRBV6-3 to TRBJ2-6; a possible D gene is TRBD2 (7 bases). Per germline, CDR1 MNHEY and CDR2 SVGEGT. The CDR3 spans 18 residues. Trimming pared 5 bases from V and 0 bases from J, leaving 17 bases between. The CDR3 spells CASSTQGGGDSGANVLTF. CDR3 DNA sequence: TGTGCCAGCAGTACGCAAGGAGGGGGGGACTCTGGGGCCAACGTCCTGACTTTC.

This clonotype has at least ten counts. V gene TRBV10-3 combines with J gene TRBJ2-7; 9 bases are a match to TRBD2. V gave up 9 bases and J gave up 1 base; unmatched junction bases: 4. Germline V gives CDR1 ENHRY, CDR2 SYGVKD. This CDR3 contains 13 residues. The CDR3 sequence: CAMREGASYEQYF. The CDR3 DNA sequence: TGTGCCATGCGGGAGGGGGCTTCCTACGAGCAGTACTTC.

The chain couples TRBV6-2 or TRBV6-3 to TRBJ1-1; possible D gene TRBD1, 5 bases. The CDR3 spans 14 residues. V lost 6 bases and J lost 5, with 16 bases in between. The V gene's germline CDR1 is MNHEY and CDR2 SVGEGT. CDR3 region: CASRRVRGRTEAFF. DNA of the CDR3: TGTGCCAGCAGACGGGTTAGGGGCAGGACTGAAGCTTTCTTT.

V and J are TRBV6-5 and TRBJ1-6; D might be TRBD1 (5 bases). V lost 0 bases and J lost 9, with 12 bases in between. The V gene's germline CDR1 is MNHEY and CDR2 SVGAGI. This CDR3 contains 15 residues. The CDR3 sequence is CASSYSSGRVSPLHF. The CDR3 DNA is TGTGCCAGCAGTTACTCGTCAGGGAGGGTTTCACCCCTCCACTTT.

This clonotype was seen many times. DNA of the CDR3: TGTGCCAGTAGCGACAGAAAAGAGACCCAGTACTTC. It specifies CASSDRKETQYF. The chain joins TRBV19 to TRBJ2-5; tentatively, D is TRBD1 (5 bases). The germline V gene encodes CDR1 LNHDA and CDR2 SQIVND (reference sequence). The CDR3 is made up of 12 amino acids. V lost 6 bases, J lost 3 bases, and 8 bases lay in between.

This clonotype was seen ten or more times. This sequence joins TRBV20-1 and TRBJ1-5; D not resolved. This CDR3 is built from 17 residues. Germline-derived CDR1 and CDR2 are DFQATT and SNEGSKA (reference sequence). With 6 bases removed from V and 1 base from J, the gap between germline ends came to 22 bases. The CDR3 spells CSAAEVRTGISNQPQHF. DNA for the CDR3: TGCAGTGCCGCCGAGGTCCGGACGGGAATAAGCAATCAGCCCCAGCATTTT.

This clonotype was recorded many times. V is TRBV28 and J is TRBJ2-5; TRBD2 matches at 8 bases. This CDR3 contains 15 residues. Per germline, CDR1 MDHEN and CDR2 SYDVKM. V dropped 5 bases and J dropped 1; count of bases not matched to a gene: 6. The CDR3 DNA sequence: TGTGCCAGCAGTGCGCGGACTAGCCCCCAAGAGACCCAGTACTTC. Its protein is CASSARTSPQETQYF.

This clonotype was seen at least ten times. The chain combines TRBV6-1 with TRBJ2-7; D unresolved. In germline, CDR1 is MNHNS, CDR2 SASEGT. V dropped 2 bases and J dropped 6 bases, with 5 bases sitting between them. This CDR3 comprises 11 residues. CDR3 sequence (DNA): TGTGCCAGCAGTGAAAGAGGCGAGCAGTACTTC. It is translated as CASSERGEQYF.

This clonotype was counted ten times or more. V gene TRBV12-3 or TRBV12-4 combines with J gene TRBJ2-7, with 8 bases aligning to TRBD2. The V and J ends lost 5 bases and 3 bases, in that order; junction bases with no gene match: 9. This CDR3 has 15 residues. CDR3 sequence: CASSPLAGQSYEQYF. CDR3 DNA: TGTGCCAGCAGTCCTTTAGCGGGACAAAGCTACGAGCAGTACTTC.

The chain employs TRBV11-1 and TRBJ2-1, with no clear D. Germline CDR1 is SGHAT and CDR2 is FQDESV (reference sequence). This CDR3 has 14 amino acids. Trimming cost V 1 base and J 0 bases, with 4 bases left between them. The CDR3 protein is CASSLVLSYNEQFF. CDR3 nucleotides: TGTGCCAGCAGCTTAGTTCTCTCCTACAATGAGCAGTTCTTC. The full variable domain, in which reference TRBV11-1 and TRBJ2-1 provide the parts outside the CDR3, is EAEVAQSPRYKITEKSQAVAFWCDPISGHATLYWYRQILGQGPELLVQFQDESVVDDSQLPKDRFSAERLKGVDSTLKIQPAELGDSAMYLCASSLVLSYNEQFFGPGTRLTVL.

This clonotype was picked up many times. V is TRBV7-2 and J is TRBJ2-5; D is unresolved. Per germline, CDR1 SGHTA and CDR2 FQGNSA. The CDR3 runs to 15 residues. V lost 2 bases to trimming and J lost 5 bases, with 15 bases between them. In DNA, the CDR3 is TGTGCCAGCAGCTTATTGACGAGGCGCTCGGAGACCCAGTACTTC. Translated: CASSLLTRRSETQYF.

This clonotype was seen at least ten times. The rearrangement joins TRBV2 to TRBJ1-1, with D unclear. The germline V and J ends were trimmed by 6 bases and 2 bases, with 10 bases remaining between them. Germline V gene lookup returns CDR1 SNHLY and CDR2 FYNNEI. The CDR3 has 13 amino acids. This CDR3 is CASRPDVNTEAFF. CDR3 sequence (DNA): TGTGCCAGCAGGCCCGATGTCAACACTGAAGCTTTCTTT.

The chain carries TRBV12-3 or TRBV12-4 and TRBJ1-4; 9 bases agree with TRBD1. Losses at the gene ends were 7 bases for V and 7 bases for J; bases not matched to a gene: 10. This CDR3 has 15 amino acids. CDR3 sequence reads: CASTANRGHGEKLFF. The CDR3 DNA follows: TGTGCCAGCACCGCTAACAGGGGGCATGGTGAAAAACTGTTTTTT.

Many counts were recorded for this clonotype. This rearrangement joins TRBV12-3 or TRBV12-4 to TRBJ2-7, with TRBD2 as a possible D gene (6 bases). This CDR3 has 14 amino acids. Trimming shortened V by 5 bases and J by 6 bases, and 17 bases separated the two germline ends. The CDR3 bases are TGTGCCAGCAGTCAAACTCGACTAGTTGGCGAGCAGTACTTC. Its translation: CASSQTRLVGEQYF.